Described below is a single T cell receptor beta chain sequence and its context. The antigen is undetermined. V was shortened by 3 bases and J by 1 base, with 6 bases between the two germline ends. The CDR3 is 12 residues long. Germline CDR1 SQVTM, CDR2 ANQGSEA. The time point denotes: cycle 4 day 1 (C4D1), after more than five weeks of nivolumab. Every patient experienced relapse after autologous stem cell transplantation, and brentuximab vedotin exposure varied. The source of the sample is a study of PD-1 blockade in classical Hodgkin lymphoma. Study results and limitations: Newly diagnosed patients had diversity similar to the baseline diversity of complete responders. Newly diagnosed patients were said to have less baseline TCR diversity than healthy donors did.

Using immunoSEQ multiplex PCR, the repertoire was profiled, and TCRdb retains in-frame clones only, with some absent. The repertoire holds about 4,200 clones, with roughly 70% as singletons. The rearrangement links TRBV29-1 to TRBJ1-2; D remains ambiguous. The sequence came from a human donor with classical Hodgkin lymphoma. The sample in question was peripheral blood mononuclear cells (PBMCs), obtained before the fourth cycle of nivolumab. The CDR3 spells CSVEKGNYGYTF. The CDR3 DNA sequence: TGCAGCGTTGAGAAGGGTAACTATGGCTACACCTTC.